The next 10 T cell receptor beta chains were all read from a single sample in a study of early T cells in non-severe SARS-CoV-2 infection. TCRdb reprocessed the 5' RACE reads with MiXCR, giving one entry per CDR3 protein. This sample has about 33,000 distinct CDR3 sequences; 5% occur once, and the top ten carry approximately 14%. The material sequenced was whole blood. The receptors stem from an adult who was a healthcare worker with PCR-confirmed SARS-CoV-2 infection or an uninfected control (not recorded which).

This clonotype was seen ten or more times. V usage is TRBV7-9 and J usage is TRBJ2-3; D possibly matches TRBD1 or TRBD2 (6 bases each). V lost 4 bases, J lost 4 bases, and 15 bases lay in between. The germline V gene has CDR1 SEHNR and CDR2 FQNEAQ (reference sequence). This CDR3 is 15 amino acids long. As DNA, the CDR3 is TGTGCCAGCAGCTCAGGGGCCTGGGAGGCAGATACGCAGTATTTT. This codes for CASSSGAWEADTQYF.

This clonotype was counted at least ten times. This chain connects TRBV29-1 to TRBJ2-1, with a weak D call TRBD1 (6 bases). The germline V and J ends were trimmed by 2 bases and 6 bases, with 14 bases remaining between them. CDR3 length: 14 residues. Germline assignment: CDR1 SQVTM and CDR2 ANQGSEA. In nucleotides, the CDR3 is TGCAGCGTTGAACAGGGGTTGGGTCCCAATGAGCAGTTCTTC. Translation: CSVEQGLGPNEQFF.

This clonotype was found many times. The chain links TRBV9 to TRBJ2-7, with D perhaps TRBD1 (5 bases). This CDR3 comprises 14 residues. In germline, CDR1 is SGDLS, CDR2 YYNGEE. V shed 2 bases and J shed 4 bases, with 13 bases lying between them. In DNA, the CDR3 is TGTGCCAGCAGCGTGGCTGGGGCTGATTACGAGCAGTACTTC. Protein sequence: CASSVAGADYEQYF.

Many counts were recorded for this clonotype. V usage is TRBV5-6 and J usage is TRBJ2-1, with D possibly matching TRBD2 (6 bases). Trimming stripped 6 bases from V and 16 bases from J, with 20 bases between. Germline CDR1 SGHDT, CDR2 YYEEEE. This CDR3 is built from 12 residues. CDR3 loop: CASNLWRGRNFF. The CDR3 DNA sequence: TGTGCCAGCAACCTCTGGAGGGGACGTAACTTCTTC. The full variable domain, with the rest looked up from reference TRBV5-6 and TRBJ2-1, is DAGVTQSPTHLIKTRGQQVTLRCSPKSGHDTVSWYQQALGQGPQFIFQYYEEEERQRGNFPDRFSGHQFPNYSSELNVNALLLGDSALYLCASNLWRGRNFFGPGTRLTVL.

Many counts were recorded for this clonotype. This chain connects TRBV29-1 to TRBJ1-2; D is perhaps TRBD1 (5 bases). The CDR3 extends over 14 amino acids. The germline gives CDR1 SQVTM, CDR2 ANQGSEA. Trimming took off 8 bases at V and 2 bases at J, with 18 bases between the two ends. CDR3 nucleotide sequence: TGCAGCTCCTCGAGTCATGGGGGGAACTATGGCTACACCTTC. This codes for CSSSSHGGNYGYTF.

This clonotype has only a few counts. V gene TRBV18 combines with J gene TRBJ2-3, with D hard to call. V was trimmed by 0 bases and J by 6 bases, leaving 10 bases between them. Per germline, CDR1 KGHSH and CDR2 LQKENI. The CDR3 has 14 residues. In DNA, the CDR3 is TGTGCCAGCTCACCACCGTCAAGGGTTGATACGCAGTATTTT. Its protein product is CASSPPSRVDTQYF.

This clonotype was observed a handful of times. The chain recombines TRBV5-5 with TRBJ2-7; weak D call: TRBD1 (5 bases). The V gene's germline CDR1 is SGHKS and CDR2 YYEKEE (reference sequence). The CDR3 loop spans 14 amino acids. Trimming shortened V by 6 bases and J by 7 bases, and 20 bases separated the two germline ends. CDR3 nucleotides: TGTGCCAGCAACCCTGCGGATTCCAGGGTTGAGCAGTACTTC. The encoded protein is CASNPADSRVEQYF.

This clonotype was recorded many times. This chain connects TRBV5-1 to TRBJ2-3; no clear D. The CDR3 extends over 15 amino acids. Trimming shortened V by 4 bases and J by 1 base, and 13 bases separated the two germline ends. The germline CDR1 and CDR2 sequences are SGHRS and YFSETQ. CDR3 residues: CASSVTPVGTDTQYF. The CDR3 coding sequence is TGCGCCAGCAGCGTGACCCCGGTCGGCACAGATACGCAGTATTTT.

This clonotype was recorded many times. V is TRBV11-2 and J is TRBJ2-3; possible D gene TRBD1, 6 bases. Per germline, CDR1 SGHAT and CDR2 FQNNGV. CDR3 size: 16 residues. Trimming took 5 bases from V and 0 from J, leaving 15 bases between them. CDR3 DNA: TGTGCCAGCAGCCCGAGGGGACAATTCAGCACAGATACGCAGTATTTT. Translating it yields CASSPRGQFSTDTQYF.

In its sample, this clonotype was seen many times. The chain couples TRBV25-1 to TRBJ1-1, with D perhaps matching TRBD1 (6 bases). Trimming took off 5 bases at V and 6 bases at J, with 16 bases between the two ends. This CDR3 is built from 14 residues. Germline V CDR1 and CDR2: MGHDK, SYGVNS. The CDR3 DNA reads TGTGCCAGCAGTTATTTACAGGGTACGGCTGAAGCTTTCTTT. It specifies CASSYLQGTAEAFF.